The clone carrying this T cell receptor (beta chain) has more than one count but fewer than ten. Trimming took off 5 bases at V and 2 bases at J, with 12 bases between the two ends. The CDR3 has 14 amino acids. Germline CDR1 and CDR2: SNHLY and FYNNEI. This record belongs to a study of response to subunit inactivated influenza vaccine. TCRdb called the RT-PCR reads again in MiXCR, with one record for every CDR3 protein. Of more than 500,000 distinct CDR3 sequences in the sample, about 11% are singletons; the top ten hold 11%. These data were also filed under a second study, of T cells expressing NK-cell markers. According to that study: UMI-tagged 5'RACE template switching yielded the TCR beta cDNA. Investigators obtained TCR beta repertoires from sorted CD3+CD56+NKG2C+, CD3+CD56+NKG2C- and CD3+CD56-NKG2C+ T cells. Alpha-beta TCR T cells were the sole sorting target in several experiments, owing to an anti-gamma-delta TCR antibody. It was still unclear whether expanded NKG2C+ T cell clones were HCMV specific.

This TCR was sampled from a man aged 45-65 years who received an inactivated influenza vaccine. The J gene is TRBJ2-5, the V gene TRBV2, with TRBD1 as a possible D gene (5 bases). The source material was PBMCs from blood, sampled on the day of vaccination. The CDR3 here is CASSPDSLQETQYF. The CDR3, as DNA: TGTGCCAGCAGTCCCGACAGCCTACAAGAGACCCAGTACTTC.